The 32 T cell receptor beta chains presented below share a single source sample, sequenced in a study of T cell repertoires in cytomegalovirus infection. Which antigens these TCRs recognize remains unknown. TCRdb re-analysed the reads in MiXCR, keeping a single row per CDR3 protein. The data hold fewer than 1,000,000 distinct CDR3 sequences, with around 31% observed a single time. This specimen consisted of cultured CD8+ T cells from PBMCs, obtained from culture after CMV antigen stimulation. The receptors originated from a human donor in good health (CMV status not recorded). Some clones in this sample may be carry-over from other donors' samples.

Written as DNA, the CDR3 is TGTGCCAGCAGTGAATTAGGGGTTTGGGCGGGGACCCAGTACTTC. Its protein is CASSELGVWAGTQYF. The chain uses TRBV25-1 and TRBJ2-5; D may be TRBD1 or TRBD2 (5 bases each). Trimming took 1 base from V and 7 from J, leaving 16 bases between them. The germline CDR1 and CDR2 sequences are MGHDK and SYGVNS. The length of the CDR3 is 15 residues. Combining the CDR3 with reference TRBV25-1 and TRBJ2-5 gives the whole variable domain EADIYQTPRYLVIGTGKKITLECSQTMGHDKMYWYQQDPGMELHLIHYSYGVNSTEKGDLSSESTVSRIRTEHFPLTLESARPSHTSQYLCASSELGVWAGTQYFGPGTRLLVL.

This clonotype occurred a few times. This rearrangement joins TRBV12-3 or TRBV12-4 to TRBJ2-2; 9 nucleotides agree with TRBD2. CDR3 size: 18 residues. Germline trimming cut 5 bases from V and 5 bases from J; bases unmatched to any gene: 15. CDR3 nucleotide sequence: TGTGCCAGCAGTCCCCGCGGGGGCGGGGGGGCTGAAACCGGGGAGCTGTTTTTT. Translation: CASSPRGGGGAETGELFF.

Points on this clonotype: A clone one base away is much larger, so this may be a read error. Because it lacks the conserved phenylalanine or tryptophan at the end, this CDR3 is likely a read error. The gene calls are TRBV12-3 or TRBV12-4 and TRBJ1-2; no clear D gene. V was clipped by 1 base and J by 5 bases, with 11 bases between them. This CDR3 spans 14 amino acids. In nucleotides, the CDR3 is TGTGCCAGCAGTTTAGGTCCTCACCGTTATGGCTACACCATC. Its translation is CASSLGPHRYGYTI.

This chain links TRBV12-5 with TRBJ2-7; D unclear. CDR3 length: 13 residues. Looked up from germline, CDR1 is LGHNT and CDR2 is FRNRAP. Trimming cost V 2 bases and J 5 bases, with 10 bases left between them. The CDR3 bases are TGTGCTAGTGGTTTGTTGGCTGTCCACGAGCAGTACTTC. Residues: CASGLLAVHEQYF.

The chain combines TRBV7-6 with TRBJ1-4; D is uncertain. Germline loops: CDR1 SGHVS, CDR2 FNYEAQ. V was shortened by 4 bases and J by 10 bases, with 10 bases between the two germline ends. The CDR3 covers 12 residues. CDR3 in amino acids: CASSYGLGKLFF. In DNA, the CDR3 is TGTGCCAGCAGCTATGGACTGGGAAAACTGTTTTTT.

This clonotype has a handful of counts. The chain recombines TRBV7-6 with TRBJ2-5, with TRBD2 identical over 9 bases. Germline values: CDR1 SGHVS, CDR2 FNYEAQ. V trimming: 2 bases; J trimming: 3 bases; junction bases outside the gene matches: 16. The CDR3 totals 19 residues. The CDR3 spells CASSLNVKLAGYVEETQYF. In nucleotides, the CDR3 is TGTGCCAGCAGCTTAAATGTTAAGCTAGCGGGGTATGTTGAAGAGACCCAGTACTTC.

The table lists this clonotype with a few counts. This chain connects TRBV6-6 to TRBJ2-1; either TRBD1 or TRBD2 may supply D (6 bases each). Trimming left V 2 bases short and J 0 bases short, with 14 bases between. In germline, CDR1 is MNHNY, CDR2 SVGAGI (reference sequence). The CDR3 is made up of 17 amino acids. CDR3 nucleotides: TGTGCCAGCAGTTACCCTTCTGGGGGGCCCTCCTACAATGAGCAGTTCTTC. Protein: CASSYPSGGPSYNEQFF.

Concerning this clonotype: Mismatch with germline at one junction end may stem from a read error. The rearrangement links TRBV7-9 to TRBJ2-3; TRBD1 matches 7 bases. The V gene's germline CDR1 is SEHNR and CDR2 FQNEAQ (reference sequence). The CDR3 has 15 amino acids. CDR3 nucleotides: TGTGCCGGCAGCGACAGGCAGGACAGGCAAGATACGCAGTATTTT. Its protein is CAGSDRQDRQDTQYF.

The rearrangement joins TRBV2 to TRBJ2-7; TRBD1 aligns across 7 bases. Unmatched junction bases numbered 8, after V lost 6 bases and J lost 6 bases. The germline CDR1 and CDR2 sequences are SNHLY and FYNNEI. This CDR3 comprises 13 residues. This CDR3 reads CASRGTVTIEQYV. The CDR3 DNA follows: TGTGCCAGCAGGGGGACAGTTACCATCGAGCAGTACGTC.

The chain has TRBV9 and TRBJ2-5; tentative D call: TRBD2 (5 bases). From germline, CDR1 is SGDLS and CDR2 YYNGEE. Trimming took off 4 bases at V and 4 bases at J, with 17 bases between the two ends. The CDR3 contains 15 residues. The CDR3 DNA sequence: TGTGCCAGCAGCACAGACTTTAGCGTGGGAGAGACCCAGTACTTC. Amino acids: CASSTDFSVGETQYF.

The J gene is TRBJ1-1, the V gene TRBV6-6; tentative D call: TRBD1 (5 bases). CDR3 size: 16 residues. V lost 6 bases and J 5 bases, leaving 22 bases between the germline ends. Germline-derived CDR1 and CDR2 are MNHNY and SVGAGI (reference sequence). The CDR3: CASSPSGGWGKTEAFF. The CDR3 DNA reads TGTGCCAGCAGCCCCTCTGGGGGTTGGGGAAAAACTGAAGCTTTCTTT.

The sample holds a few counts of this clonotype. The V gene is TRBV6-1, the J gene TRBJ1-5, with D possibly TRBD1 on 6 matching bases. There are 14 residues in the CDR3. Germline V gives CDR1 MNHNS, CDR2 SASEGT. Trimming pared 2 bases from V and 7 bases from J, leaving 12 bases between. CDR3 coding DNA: TGTGCCAGCAGTGAAAGGGGGTTCGAACAGCCCCAGCATTTT. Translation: CASSERGFEQPQHF.

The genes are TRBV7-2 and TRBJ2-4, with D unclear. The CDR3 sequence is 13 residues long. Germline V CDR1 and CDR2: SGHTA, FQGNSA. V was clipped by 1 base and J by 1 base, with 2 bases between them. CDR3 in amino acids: CASSLDAKNIQYF. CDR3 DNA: TGTGCCAGCAGCTTAGACGCCAAAAACATTCAGTACTTC.

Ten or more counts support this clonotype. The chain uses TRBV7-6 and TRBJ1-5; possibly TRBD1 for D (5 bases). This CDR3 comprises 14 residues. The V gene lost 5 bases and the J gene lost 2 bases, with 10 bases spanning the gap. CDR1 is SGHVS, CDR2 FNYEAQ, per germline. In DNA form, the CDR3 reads TGTGCCAGCAGCGGGGGGGAGGGCAATCAGCCCCAGCATTTT. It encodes CASSGGEGNQPQHF.

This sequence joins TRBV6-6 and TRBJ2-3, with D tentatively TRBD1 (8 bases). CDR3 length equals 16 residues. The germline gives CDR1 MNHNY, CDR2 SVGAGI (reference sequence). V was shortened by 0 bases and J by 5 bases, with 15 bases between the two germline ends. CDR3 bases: TGTGCCAGCAGTTACTCGGTGGACAGGGAGGGAGATACGCAGTATTTT. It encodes CASSYSVDREGDTQYF.

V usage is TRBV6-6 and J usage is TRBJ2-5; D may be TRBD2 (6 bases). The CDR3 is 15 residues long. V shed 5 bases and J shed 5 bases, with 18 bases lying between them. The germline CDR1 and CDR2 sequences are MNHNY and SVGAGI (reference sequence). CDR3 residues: CASSARDSKWETQYF. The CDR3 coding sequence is TGTGCCAGCAGTGCCCGGGACTCCAAGTGGGAGACCCAGTACTTC.

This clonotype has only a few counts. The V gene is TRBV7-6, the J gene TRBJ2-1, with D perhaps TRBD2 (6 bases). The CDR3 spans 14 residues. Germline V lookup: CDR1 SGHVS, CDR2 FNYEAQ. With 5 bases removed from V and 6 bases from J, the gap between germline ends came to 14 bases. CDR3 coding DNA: TGTGCCAGCAGCCACGGGGGAAGGTTCAATGAGCAGTTCTTC. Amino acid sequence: CASSHGGRFNEQFF.

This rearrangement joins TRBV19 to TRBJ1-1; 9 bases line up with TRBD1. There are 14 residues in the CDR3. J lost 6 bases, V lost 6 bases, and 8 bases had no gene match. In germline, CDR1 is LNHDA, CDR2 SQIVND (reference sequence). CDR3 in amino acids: CASSLGTGRSEAFF. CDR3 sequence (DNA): TGTGCCAGTAGCCTCGGGACAGGGAGGTCTGAAGCTTTCTTT.

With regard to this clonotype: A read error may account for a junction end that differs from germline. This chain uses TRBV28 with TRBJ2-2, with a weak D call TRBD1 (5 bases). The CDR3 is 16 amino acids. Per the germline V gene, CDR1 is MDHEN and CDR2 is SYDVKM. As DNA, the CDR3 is TGTGCCGGCAGTTTTCCAGACAGACCGAACACCGGGGAGCTGTTTTTT. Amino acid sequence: CAGSFPDRPNTGELFF.

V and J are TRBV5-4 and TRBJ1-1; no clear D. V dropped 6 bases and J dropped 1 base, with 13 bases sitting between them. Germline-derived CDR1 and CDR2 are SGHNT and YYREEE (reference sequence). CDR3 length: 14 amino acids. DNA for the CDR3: TGTGCCAGCACCAAGAATCAGAAGAACACTGAAGCTTTCTTT. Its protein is CASTKNQKNTEAFF.

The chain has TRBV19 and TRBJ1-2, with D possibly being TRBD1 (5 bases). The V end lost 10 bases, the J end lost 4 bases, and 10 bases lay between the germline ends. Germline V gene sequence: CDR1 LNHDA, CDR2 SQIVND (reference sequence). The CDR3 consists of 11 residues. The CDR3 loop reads CATFDSYGYTF. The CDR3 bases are TGTGCCACCTTCGACAGCTATGGCTACACCTTC.

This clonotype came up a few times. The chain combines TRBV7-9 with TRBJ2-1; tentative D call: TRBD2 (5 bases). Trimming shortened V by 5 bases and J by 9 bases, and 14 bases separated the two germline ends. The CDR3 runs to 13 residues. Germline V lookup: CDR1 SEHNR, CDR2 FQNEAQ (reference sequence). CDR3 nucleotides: TGTGCCAGCAGCCCGATAGCACTAGGTGAGCAGTTCTTC. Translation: CASSPIALGEQFF.

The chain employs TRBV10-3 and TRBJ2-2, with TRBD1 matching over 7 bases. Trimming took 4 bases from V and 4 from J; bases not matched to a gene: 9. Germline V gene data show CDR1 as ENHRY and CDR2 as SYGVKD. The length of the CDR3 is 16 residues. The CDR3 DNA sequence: TGTGCCATCAGTGGGAGAGACAGGGATGCCACCGGGGAGCTGTTTTTT. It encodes CAISGRDRDATGELFF.

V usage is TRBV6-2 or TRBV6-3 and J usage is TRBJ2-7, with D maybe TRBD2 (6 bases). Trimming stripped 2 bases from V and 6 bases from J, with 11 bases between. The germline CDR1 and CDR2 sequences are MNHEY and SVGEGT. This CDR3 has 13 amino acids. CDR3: CASSYGGTSEQYF. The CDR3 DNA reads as TGTGCCAGCAGTTACGGCGGGACGTCCGAGCAGTACTTC.

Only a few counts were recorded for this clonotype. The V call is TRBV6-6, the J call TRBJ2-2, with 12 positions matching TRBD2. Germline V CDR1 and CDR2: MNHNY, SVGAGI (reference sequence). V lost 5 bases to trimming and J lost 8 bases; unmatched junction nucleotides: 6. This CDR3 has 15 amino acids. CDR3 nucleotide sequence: TGTGCCAGCAGTCCTAGCGGGGGGGCCTCTGGGGAGCTGTTTTTT. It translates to CASSPSGGASGELFF.

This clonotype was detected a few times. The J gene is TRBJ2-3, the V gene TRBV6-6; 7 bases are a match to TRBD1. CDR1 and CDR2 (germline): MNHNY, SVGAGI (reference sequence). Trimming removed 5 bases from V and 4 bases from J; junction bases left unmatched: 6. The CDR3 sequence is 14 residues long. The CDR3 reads CASSTGVGADTQYF. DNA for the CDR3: TGTGCCAGCAGTACAGGGGTGGGGGCAGATACGCAGTATTTT.

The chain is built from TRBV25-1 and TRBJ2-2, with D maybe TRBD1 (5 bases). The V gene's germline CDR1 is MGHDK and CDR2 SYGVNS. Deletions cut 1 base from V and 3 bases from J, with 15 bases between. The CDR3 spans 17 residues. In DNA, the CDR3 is TGTGCCAGCAGTGAATGGTCCCAGGGTTGGGACACCGGGGAGCTGTTTTTT. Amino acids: CASSEWSQGWDTGELFF.

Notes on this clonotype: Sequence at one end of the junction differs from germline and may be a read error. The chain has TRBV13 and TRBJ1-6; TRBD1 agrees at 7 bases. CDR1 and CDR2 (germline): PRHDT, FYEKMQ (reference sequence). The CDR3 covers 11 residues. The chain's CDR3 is CASSLQGELYF. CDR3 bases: TGTGCCAGCAGCTTACAGGGGGAGCTCTACTTT. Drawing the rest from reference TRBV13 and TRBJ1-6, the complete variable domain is AAGVIQSPRHLIKEKRETATLKCYPIPRHDTVYWYQQGPGQDPQFLISFYEKMQSDKGSIPDRFSAQQFSDYHSELNMSSLELGDSALYFCASSLQGELYFGNGTRLTVT.

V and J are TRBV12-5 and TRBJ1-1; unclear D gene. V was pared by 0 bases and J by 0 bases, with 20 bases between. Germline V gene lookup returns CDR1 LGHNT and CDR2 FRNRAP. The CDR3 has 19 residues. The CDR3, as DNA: TGTGCTAGTGGTTTGGTACTCTCCTCTATCACCCCCATGAACACTGAAGCTTTCTTT. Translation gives CASGLVLSSITPMNTEAFF.

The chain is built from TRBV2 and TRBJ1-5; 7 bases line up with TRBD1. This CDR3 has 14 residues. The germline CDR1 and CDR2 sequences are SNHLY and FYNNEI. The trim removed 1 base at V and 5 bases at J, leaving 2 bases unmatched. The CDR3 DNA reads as TGTGCCAGCAGTGAAGAAGGGGGCGATCAGCCCCAGCATTTT. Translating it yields CASSEEGGDQPQHF.

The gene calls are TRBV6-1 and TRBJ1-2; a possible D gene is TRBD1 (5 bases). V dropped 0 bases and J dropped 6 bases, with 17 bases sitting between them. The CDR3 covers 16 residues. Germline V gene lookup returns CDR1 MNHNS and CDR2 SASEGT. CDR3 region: CASSEAGWQGGDGYTF. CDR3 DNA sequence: TGTGCCAGCAGTGAAGCTGGTTGGCAGGGAGGCGATGGCTACACCTTC.

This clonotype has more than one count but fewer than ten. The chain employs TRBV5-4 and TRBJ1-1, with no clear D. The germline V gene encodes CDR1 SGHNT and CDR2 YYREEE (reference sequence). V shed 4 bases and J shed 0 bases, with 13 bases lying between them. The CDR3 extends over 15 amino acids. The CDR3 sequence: CASSPERGMNTEAFF. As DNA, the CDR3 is TGTGCCAGCAGCCCTGAACGGGGAATGAACACTGAAGCTTTCTTT.